Listed here are 17 T cell receptor beta chains from one sample, sequenced in a study of graft-versus-host responses after intestinal transplantation. Antigens for these TCRs are unknown. Here immunoSEQ multiplex PCR was the method, and the copy in TCRdb shows in-frame clones only, minus some. The sample gives about 36,000 clones, approximately 94% of which show up once; about 0.2% is in the top ten. The material was unstimulated CD4+ T cells sorted from spleen or lymph node cells, obtained before transplant. Receptors were obtained from a human donor who was the organ donor for an intestinal transplant.

V usage is TRBV19 and J usage is TRBJ1-6; D is perhaps TRBD1 (6 bases). The CDR3 extends over 15 amino acids. CDR1 is LNHDA, CDR2 SQIVND, per germline (reference sequence). V was shortened by 10 bases and J by 4 bases, with 17 bases between the two germline ends. The CDR3 reads CATRRGGAYNSPLHF. CDR3 in DNA: TGTGCCACCAGGCGCGGGGGGGCGTATAATTCACCCCTCCACTTT.

To note about this clone: At one end the junction does not follow the germline gene, possibly because of a read error. The gene calls are TRBV7-7 and TRBJ1-1; the D is unclear. From germline, CDR1 is SSHAT and CDR2 FNYEAQ (reference sequence). The CDR3 consists of 13 residues. DNA for the CDR3: TGTGCTAGCAGCCGACTGATGGGGACTGAAGCTTTCTTT. This sequence encodes CASSRLMGTEAFF.

The chain joins TRBV5-7 to TRBJ2-5, with D unresolved. TRBV5-7 is given ORF status, its function remaining uncertain. This CDR3 is 11 amino acids long. Trimming pared 0 bases from V and 7 bases from J, leaving 4 bases between. The CDR3 here is CASSLERTQYF. In DNA, the CDR3 is TGTGCCAGCAGCTTGGAAAGGACCCAGTACTTC.

The chain links TRBV6-6 to TRBJ2-2; 7 bases agree with TRBD2. The germline V gene encodes CDR1 MNHNY and CDR2 SVGAGI (reference sequence). CDR3 length: 16 residues. V lost 3 bases, J lost 3 bases, and 7 bases stayed unmatched. CDR3 DNA: TGTGCCAGCAGTTATCGGGGGGAGGGCGACACCGGGGAGCTGTTTTTT. It is translated as CASSYRGEGDTGELFF.

Comment on this clone: A read error may account for a junction end that differs from germline. CDR3 in DNA: TGTGCCAGTAGTAGGCCGGGACAGGGGTCTGGCTGCACCTTC. This sequence encodes CASSRPGQGSGCTF. V is TRBV19 and J is TRBJ1-2, with 10 positions matching TRBD1. Looked up from germline, CDR1 is LNHDA and CDR2 is SQIVND (reference sequence). The CDR3 is 14 residues long.

CDR3 in DNA: TGTGCCAGCAGCTTCAGACTAGCGGAAACCTACGAGCAGTACTTC. Translation gives CASSFRLAETYEQYF. The chain combines TRBV5-5 with TRBJ2-7; 9 positions agree with TRBD2. Looked up from germline, CDR1 is SGHKS and CDR2 is YYEKEE (reference sequence). The CDR3 sequence is 15 residues long. The V segment lost 2 bases and the J segment 2 bases; nucleotides outside the gene matches: 5.

The V and J genes are TRBV7-9 and TRBJ1-1, with D hard to call. V gave up 9 bases and J gave up 3 bases, with 8 bases separating them. The CDR3 has 11 amino acids. The germline CDR1 and CDR2 sequences are SEHNR and FQNEAQ (reference sequence). DNA for the CDR3: TGTGCCAGTCAGCGGGACACTGAAGCTTTCTTT. Its protein product is CASQRDTEAFF.

The chain is built from TRBV5-4 and TRBJ2-7; D might be TRBD1 (6 bases). The CDR3 totals 14 residues. Germline CDR1 and CDR2: SGHNT and YYREEE (reference sequence). Trimming stripped 10 bases from V and 0 bases from J, with 17 bases between. The CDR3 DNA reads as TGTGCCCTAGCCGGGACACCGAGCTCCTACGAGCAGTACTTC. Translation: CALAGTPSSYEQYF.

CDR3 protein: CASRPLPSYEQYF. In nucleotides, the CDR3 is TGTGCCAGCAGGCCGCTACCCTCCTACGAGCAGTACTTC. The chain couples TRBV6-1 to TRBJ2-7; D call uncertain. This CDR3 has 13 residues. Germline assignment: CDR1 MNHNS and CDR2 SASEGT. Trimming cost V 6 bases and J 0 bases, with 9 bases left between them.

V and J are TRBV7-2 and TRBJ2-2, with TRBD2 matching 13 bases. V trimming: 7 bases; J trimming: 6 bases; junction bases outside the gene matches: 11. CDR1 and CDR2 (germline): SGHTA, FQGNSA. This CDR3 region has 17 residues. Here the CDR3 reads CASIFQRLAGGSGELFF. CDR3 sequence (DNA): TGTGCCAGCATATTCCAAAGACTAGCGGGGGGATCCGGGGAGCTGTTTTTT.

The rearrangement links TRBV27 to TRBJ1-4; TRBD1 agrees at 8 bases. The CDR3 length is 15 residues. With 6 bases clipped from V and 7 bases from J, the junction kept 10 bases outside the gene matches. Germline values: CDR1 MNHEY, CDR2 SMNVEV (reference sequence). The CDR3 here is CASSQTGARAEKLFF. In DNA form, the CDR3 reads TGTGCCAGCAGCCAGACAGGGGCCAGGGCTGAAAAACTGTTTTTT.

V gene TRBV6-5 combines with J gene TRBJ2-6, with TRBD1 matching 9 bases. CDR1 is MNHEY and CDR2 is SVGAGI in the germline V gene. The CDR3 runs to 14 residues. The ends lost 6 bases at V and 11 bases at J; junction bases unmatched: 8. Here the CDR3 DNA reads TGTGCCAGCAGGACCTCTGACAGGGGGTACGTCCTGACTTTC. As protein: CASRTSDRGYVLTF.

The chain links TRBV13 to TRBJ1-2; TRBD1 is a possible D gene (5 bases). The V end was cut by 5 bases, the J end by 8 bases, with 18 bases between. The CDR3 is 14 residues long. Germline-derived CDR1 and CDR2 are PRHDT and FYEKMQ (reference sequence). The CDR3 sequence is CASSPYWDRRGYTF. The CDR3 nucleotides are TGTGCCAGCAGCCCCTACTGGGACCGGAGAGGCTACACCTTC.

The chain has TRBV10-2 and TRBJ2-1, with 8 bases fitting TRBD1. The CDR3 sequence is 13 residues long. The V and J ends lost 4 bases and 7 bases, in that order; junction bases with no gene match: 3. Germline V gene sequence: CDR1 WSHSY, CDR2 SAAADI. CDR3 protein: CASSGTGTNEQFF. The CDR3 DNA reads as TGCGCCAGCAGTGGGACAGGGACGAATGAGCAGTTCTTC.

The genes are TRBV18 and TRBJ1-1, with D possibly TRBD1 on 5 matching bases. Trimming took 0 bases from V and 9 from J, leaving 11 bases between them. The CDR3 is made up of 13 amino acids. Per germline, CDR1 KGHSH and CDR2 LQKENI. CDR3: CASSPPGQGKAFF. CDR3 sequence (DNA): TGTGCCAGCTCACCACCGGGGCAGGGTAAAGCTTTCTTT.

The chain combines TRBV5-1 with TRBJ1-2, with a tentative D call TRBD1 (5 bases). The ends were cut back, 3 bases at V and 4 bases at J, with 10 bases in the middle. CDR3 size: 13 residues. From germline, CDR1 is SGHRS and CDR2 YFSETQ. The CDR3 nucleotides are TGCGCCAGCAGCTCTGGGGCCACCTATGGCTACACCTTC. Protein: CASSSGATYGYTF.

This rearrangement joins TRBV4-3 to TRBJ1-2; the match to TRBD1 covers 8 bases. This CDR3 has 18 residues. Germline lookup yields CDR1 LGHNA and CDR2 YSLEER. Trimming removed 0 bases from V and 6 bases from J; junction bases left unmatched: 15. The CDR3 bases are TGCGCCAGCAGCCAAGAGGGCCGGTTGAGACAGGGGAAACATGGCTACACCTTC. It specifies CASSQEGRLRQGKHGYTF.